This is a list of T cell receptor beta chains from one sample in a study of CD8+ T cells in alopecia areata. Method: immunoSEQ multiplex PCR; TCRdb's copy keeps in-frame clones and lacks some. The table includes 110,000 to 150,000 clones, about 59% detected once. The material sequenced was CD8+ T cells sorted from blood, taken at week 4, from a patient treated with tofacitinib. These receptors were collected from a human donor with alopecia areata. The CDR3 runs from the conserved cysteine through the conserved F or W. Each record gives: V gene, D gene, clone size, J gene, CDR3 protein, CDR3 DNA. A D gene is named only where the DNA matches it firmly. Some rows mark clone size as missing; the rest say once, few, many or name a class of expanded clone.

TRBV27,.,few,TRBJ2-7,CASTNDGYEQYF,TGTGCCAGCACTAATGACGGATACGAGCAGTACTTC
TRBV13,TRBD2,.,TRBJ2-7,CASSPRSSGGTYEQYF,TGTGCCAGCAGCCCCCGGAGTAGCGGGGGGACCTACGAGCAGTACTTC
TRBV13,.,.,TRBJ2-5,CASSYPQETQYF,TGTGCCAGCAGCTACCCCCAAGAGACCCAGTACTTC
TRBV5-5,.,.,TRBJ1-1,CASSLDRNTEAFF,TGTGCCAGCAGCTTAGACAGGAACACTGAAGCTTTCTTT
TRBV5-1,.,.,TRBJ2-7,CASSLGSTYEQYF,TGCGCCAGCAGCTTGGGGTCCACCTACGAGCAGTACTTC
TRBV2,TRBD1,.,TRBJ1-2,CASLGQGYGYTF,TGTGCCAGCCTGGGACAGGGGTATGGCTACACCTTC
TRBV2,TRBD1,once,TRBJ2-2,CARLRGPGELFF,TGTGCCAGACTCAGGGGGCCCGGGGAGCTGTTTTTT
TRBV5-1,TRBD1,.,TRBJ2-1,CASHTGDSNEQFF,TGCGCCAGCCATACAGGGGATAGCAATGAGCAGTTCTTC
TRBV29-1,.,.,TRBJ2-1,CSVVERNNEQFF,TGCAGCGTTGTCGAACGGAACAATGAGCAGTTCTTC
TRBV4-1,TRBD1,few,TRBJ2-2,CASSHRTGNGELFF,TGCGCCAGCAGCCACCGGACAGGGAACGGGGAGCTGTTTTTT
TRBV29-1,.,few,TRBJ2-1,CSVERQRDEQFF,TGCAGCGTTGAGAGGCAGAGAGATGAGCAGTTCTTC
TRBV11-2,.,.,TRBJ1-1,CASSQGRMNTEAFF,TGTGCCAGCAGCCAGGGGAGGATGAACACTGAAGCTTTCTTT
TRBV2,TRBD2,.,TRBJ2-1,CASSLAGGNEQFF,TGTGCCAGCAGTCTAGCGGGGGGGAATGAGCAGTTCTTC
TRBV5-6,.,few,TRBJ2-7,CASSLGPNVEQYF,TGTGCCAGCAGCTTGGGACCCAACGTGGAGCAGTACTTC
TRBV30,.,.,TRBJ2-4,CAWSVQEWGIQYF,TGTGCCTGGAGTGTACAGGAATGGGGGATTCAGTACTTC
TRBV30,TRBD1,.,TRBJ2-7,CAWSVGQGPYEQYF,TGTGCCTGGAGTGTGGGACAGGGACCCTACGAGCAGTACTTC
TRBV19,.,.,TRBJ1-1,CASHQAENTEAFF,TGTGCCTCACATCAGGCGGAGAACACTGAAGCTTTCTTT
TRBV9,.,.,TRBJ1-2,CASSVDPYGYTF,TGTGCCAGCAGCGTCGACCCCTATGGCTACACCTTC
TRBV2,.,.,TRBJ2-3,CASSEGHTDTQYF,TGTGCCAGCAGTGAGGGGCACACAGATACGCAGTATTTT
TRBV2,.,few,TRBJ1-1,CASSPELSTEAFF,TGTGCCAGCAGTCCCGAGCTCAGCACTGAAGCTTTCTTT
TRBV5-1,.,.,TRBJ2-7,CASRLGSSGAYEQYF,TGCGCCAGCAGACTTGGATCCTCGGGAGCCTACGAGCAGTACTTC
TRBV6-5,TRBD1,.,TRBJ1-2,CASRGQLMGGYTF,TGTGCCAGCAGGGGACAGCTCATGGGTGGCTACACCTTC
TRBV7-8,TRBD1,.,TRBJ2-3,CASSLEGVDRGTDTQYF,TGTGCCAGCAGCTTAGAAGGAGTCGACAGGGGCACAGATACGCAGTATTTT